This paragraph reports one T cell receptor beta chain. Antigen: not known. Profiled with immunoSEQ multiplex PCR; TCRdb holds only in-frame clones, not every one. The table has some 200,000 clones, 93% seen once. The sample originates from a study of T cell responses to AZD1222 COVID-19 vaccine. Study results and limitations: Only a handful of AZD1222 recipients were seropositive at baseline.

The germline gives CDR1 LGHDT, CDR2 YNNKEL (reference sequence). Trimming cost V 1 base and J 6 bases; bases outside gene matches: 13. The CDR3 runs to 18 residues. This receptor was obtained from an adult who received the AZD1222 COVID-19 vaccine. V usage is TRBV3-1 (or the pseudogene TRBV3-2) and J usage is TRBJ2-5; 11 bases align to TRBD2. Sequencing used peripheral blood, obtained 28 days after the second AZD1222 dose. The CDR3 DNA reads as TGTGCCAGCAGCCAAGGTGGTTCTAGCGGGGGGCTAGGGAAGACCCAGTACTTC. It translates to CASSQGGSSGGLGKTQYF.